This T cell receptor (beta chain) derives from a study of metastatic and nonmetastatic thyroid tumors. The overall study: The study looked at repertoires side by side in blood and in tumor or nodule tissue from malignant and benign thyroid patients. Study-wide results and caveats: Malignant tumors reportedly showed significantly higher TCR beta diversity than benign nodules in both blood and tumor.

In regard to this clone: The antigen is not known.

Methods used by the authors: Construction of a distant-metastasis classifier for papillary thyroid cancer relied on CDR3 differences across clinicopathological groups. TCRdb reprocessed the PCR reads using MiXCR. The V and J calls here are based on TCRdb, not the publication. The sample lists about 16,000 clones, 30% to 40% occurring once. Treatment of any kind had been given to no patient before thyroid surgery. The CDR3 contains 12 residues. The junction had 5 bases not matched to a gene; V was cut back by 6 bases and J by 6 bases. Germline V gene sequence: CDR1 DFQATT, CDR2 SNEGSKA (reference sequence).

The J gene is TRBJ2-3, the V gene TRBV20-1; 8 nucleotides agree with TRBD1. The source is a female donor with papillary thyroid cancer or a benign thyroid nodule (not recorded which). Some clones in this sample may be carry-over from other donors' samples. The sequencing sample was made of tumor tissue. For the CDR3, the DNA is TGCAGTGCCCAGGGGGCTGTTGATACGCAGTATTTT. This sequence encodes CSAQGAVDTQYF.